This TCR beta chain was obtained from a study of shared clonotypes between healthy human individuals. Concerning this clone itself: Its antigen is unknown.

Trimming shortened V by 7 bases and J by 4 bases, and 17 bases separated the two germline ends. Germline CDR1 is SQVTM and CDR2 is ANQGSEA. The CDR3 loop spans 14 amino acids. Regarding the study as a whole: Generally, naive subsets (rather than memory subsets) showed larger estimated richness. Some naive CD4 clonotypes, approximately 4.5%, turned up in common across several donors.

Sequencing was performed with immunoSEQ multiplex PCR; in TCRdb, only in-frame clones are kept and a portion is missing. Counted here are roughly 600,000 clones, roughly 98% occurring once; the ten biggest clones make up 0.3%. Naivety among CD8 cells was defined by CD45RO negativity and positive CCR7 selection, thereby excluding terminally differentiated effector memory CD45RA+ cells. The sample taken for sequencing was naive CD8+ T cells sorted from blood. The genes are TRBV29-1 and TRBJ1-5; D remains unclear. This sequence originates from a man between 25 and 39 years old in good health. The CDR3 bases are TGCAGCGCCGGGTCCGCCGACATTAATCAGCCCCAGCATTTT. Protein: CSAGSADINQPQHF.